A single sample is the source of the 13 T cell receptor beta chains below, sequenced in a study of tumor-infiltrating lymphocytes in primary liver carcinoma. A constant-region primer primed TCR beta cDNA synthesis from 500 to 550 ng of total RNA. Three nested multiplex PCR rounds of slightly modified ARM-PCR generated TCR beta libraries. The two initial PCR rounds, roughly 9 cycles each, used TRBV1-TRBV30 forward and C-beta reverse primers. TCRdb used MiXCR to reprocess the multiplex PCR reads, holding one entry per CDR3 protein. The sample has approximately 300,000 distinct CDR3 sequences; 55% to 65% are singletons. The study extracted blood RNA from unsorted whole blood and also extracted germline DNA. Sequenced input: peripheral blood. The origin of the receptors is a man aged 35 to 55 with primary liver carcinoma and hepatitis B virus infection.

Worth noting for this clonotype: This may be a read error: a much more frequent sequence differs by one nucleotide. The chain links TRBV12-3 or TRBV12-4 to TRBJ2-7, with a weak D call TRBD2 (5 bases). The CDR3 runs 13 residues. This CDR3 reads CAISLEAWYEQYF. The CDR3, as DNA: TGTGCCATCAGTTTGGAGGCGTGGTACGAGCAGTACTTC.

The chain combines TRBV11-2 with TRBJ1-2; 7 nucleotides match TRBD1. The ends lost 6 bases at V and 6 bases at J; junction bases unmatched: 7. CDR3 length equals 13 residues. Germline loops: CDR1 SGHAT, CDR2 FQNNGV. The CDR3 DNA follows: TGTGCCAGCAGACAACAGGGGAGGGATGGCTACACCTTC. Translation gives CASRQQGRDGYTF.

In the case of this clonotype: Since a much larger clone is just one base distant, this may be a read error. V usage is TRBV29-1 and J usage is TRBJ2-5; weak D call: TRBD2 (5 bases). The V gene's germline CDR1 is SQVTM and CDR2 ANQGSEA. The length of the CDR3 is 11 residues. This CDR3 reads CGVEGSETQYF. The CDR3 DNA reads TGCGGCGTTGAGGGATCTGAGACCCAGTACTTC.

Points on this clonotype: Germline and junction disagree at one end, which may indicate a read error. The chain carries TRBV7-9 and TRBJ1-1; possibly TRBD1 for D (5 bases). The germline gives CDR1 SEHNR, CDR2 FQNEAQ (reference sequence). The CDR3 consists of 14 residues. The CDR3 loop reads CVSSLTGGNTEAFF. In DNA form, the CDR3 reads TGTGTCAGCAGTTTAACGGGGGGAAACACTGAAGCTTTCTTT.

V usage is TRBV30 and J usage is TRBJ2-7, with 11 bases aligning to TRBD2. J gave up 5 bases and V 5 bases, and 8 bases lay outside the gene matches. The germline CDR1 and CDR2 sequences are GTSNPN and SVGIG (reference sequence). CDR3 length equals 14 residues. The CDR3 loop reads CAWAKTSGSNEQYF. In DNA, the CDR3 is TGTGCCTGGGCGAAAACTAGCGGGAGTAACGAGCAGTACTTC.

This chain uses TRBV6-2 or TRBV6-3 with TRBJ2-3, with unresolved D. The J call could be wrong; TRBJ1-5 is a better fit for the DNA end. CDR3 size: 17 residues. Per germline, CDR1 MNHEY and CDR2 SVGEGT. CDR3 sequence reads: CASSYDRRLESTDTQHF. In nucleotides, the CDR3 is TGTGCCAGCAGTTACGATAGGCGACTGGAGAGCACAGATACGCAGCATTTT.

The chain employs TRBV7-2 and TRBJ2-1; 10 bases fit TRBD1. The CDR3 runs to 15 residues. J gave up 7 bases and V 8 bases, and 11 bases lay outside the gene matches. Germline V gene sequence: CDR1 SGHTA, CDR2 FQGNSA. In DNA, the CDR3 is TGTGCCAGCGGAACCCGGGACAGGGGTCCAAATGAGCAGTTCTTC. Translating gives CASGTRDRGPNEQFF. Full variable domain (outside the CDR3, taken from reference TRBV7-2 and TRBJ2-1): GAGVSQSPSNKVTEKGKDVELRCDPISGHTALYWYRQSLGQGLEFLIYFQGNSAPDKSGLPSDRFSAERTGGSVSTLTIQRTQQEDSAVYLCASGTRDRGPNEQFFGPGTRLTVL.

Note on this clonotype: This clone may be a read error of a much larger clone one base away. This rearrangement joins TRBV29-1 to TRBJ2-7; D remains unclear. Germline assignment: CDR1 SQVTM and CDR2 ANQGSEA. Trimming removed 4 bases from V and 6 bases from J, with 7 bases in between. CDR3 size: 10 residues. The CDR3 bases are TGCAGCGTTGCAATGGGCGAGCAGTACTTC. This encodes CSVAMGEQYF.

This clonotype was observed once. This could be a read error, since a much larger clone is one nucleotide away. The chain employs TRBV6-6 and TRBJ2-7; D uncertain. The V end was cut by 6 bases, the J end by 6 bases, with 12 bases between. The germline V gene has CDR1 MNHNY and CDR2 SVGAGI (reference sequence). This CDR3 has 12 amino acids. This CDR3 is CASSPGVGEQYF. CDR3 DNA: TGTGCCAGCAGCCCCGGAGTGGGCGAGCAGTACTTC.

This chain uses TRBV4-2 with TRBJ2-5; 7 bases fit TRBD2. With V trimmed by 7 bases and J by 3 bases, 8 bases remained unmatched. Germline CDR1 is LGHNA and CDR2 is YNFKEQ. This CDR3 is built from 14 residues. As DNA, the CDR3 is TGTGCCAGCAACCCGGGGAGGGCAAAAGAGACCCAGTACTTC. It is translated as CASNPGRAKETQYF.

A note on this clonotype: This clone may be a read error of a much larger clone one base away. The CDR3 here is CVSTKTTGQSRQYF. As DNA, the CDR3 is TGCGTCAGCACAAAGACCACGGGACAGAGCCGGCAGTACTTC. This chain uses TRBV5-1 with TRBJ2-7, with 7 bases identical to TRBD1. The CDR3 contains 14 residues. In germline, CDR1 is SGHRS, CDR2 YFSETQ. Full variable domain (outside the CDR3, taken from reference TRBV5-1 and TRBJ2-7): KAGVTQTPRYLIKTRGQQVTLSCSPISGHRSVSWYQQTPGQGLQFLFEYFSETQRNKGNFPGRFSGRQFSNSRSEMNVSTLELGDSALYLCVSTKTTGQSRQYFGPGTRLTVT.

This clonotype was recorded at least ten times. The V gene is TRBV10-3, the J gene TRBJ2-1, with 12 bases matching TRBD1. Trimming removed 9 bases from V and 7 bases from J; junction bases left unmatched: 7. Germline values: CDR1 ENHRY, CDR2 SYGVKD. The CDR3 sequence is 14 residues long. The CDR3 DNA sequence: TGTGCCATACGGGGACAGGGGGCTGGTAATGAGCAGTTCTTC. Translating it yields CAIRGQGAGNEQFF.

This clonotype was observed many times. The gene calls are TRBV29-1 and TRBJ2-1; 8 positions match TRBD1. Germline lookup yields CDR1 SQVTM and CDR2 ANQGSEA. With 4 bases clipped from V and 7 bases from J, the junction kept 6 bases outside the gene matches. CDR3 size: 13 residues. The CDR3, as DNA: TGCAGCGTTGTCAGCGACAGGGGAAATGAGCAGTTCTTC. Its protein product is CSVVSDRGNEQFF.